Each of the 5 T cell receptor beta chains below was sequenced from the same sample in a study of immune heterogeneity within non-small cell lung tumors (dated by TCRdb to 2017 to 2018). Genomic DNA was extracted from bulk tumor tissue and used as the TCR template, and 600 ng gDNA was amplified per sample. During surgery, multiple biopsies were taken from each primary tumor and placed as far apart as possible within the tumor mass. The study cohort was described as untreated, and the patients were newly diagnosed NSCLC cases having curative surgery. The instrument given in TCRdb is HiSeq X Ten. The TCR beta CDR3 region was amplified with a multiplex PCR system whose first round ran for approximately 10 cycles using 32 V-gene forward primers and 13 J-gene reverse primers. TCRdb reprocessing: public reads trimmed at Q25 with fastp, clones called with MiXCR, in-frame beta chains kept. Entries that share a CDR3 protein sequence are merged under the most common genes and DNA. Counted in this sample were 11,000 or so distinct CDR3 sequences; roughly 27% of them appeared once. The ten largest clones add up to 10% to 15% of the sample.

The specimen sequenced was lung tumor tissue. These receptors originate from a man aged 45 to 65 with non-small cell lung cancer.

Regarding this clonotype: This may be a read error, as it is one base from a much larger clone. The chain combines TRBV18 with TRBJ1-6, with a weak D call TRBD1 (5 bases). The length of the CDR3 is 15 residues. Germline CDR1 reads KGHSH; CDR2 reads LQKENI. The CDR3 is CASSPRQGTDSPIHF. The DNA for the CDR3 is TGTGCCAGCTCACCACGCCAGGGTACGGATTCACCCATCCACTTT.

This chain connects TRBV11-2 to TRBJ2-5; TRBD2 aligns across 11 bases. This CDR3 comprises 15 residues. Germline CDR1 and CDR2: SGHAT and FQNNGV. The V and J ends lost 4 bases and 4 bases, in that order; junction bases with no gene match: 5. The CDR3 nucleotides read TGTGCCAGCAGCTCGAGACTAGCGGGGCGAGAGACCCAGTACTTC. Residues: CASSSRLAGRETQYF.

This clonotype has at least ten counts. V usage is TRBV10-3 and J usage is TRBJ2-3, with D tentatively TRBD2 (5 bases). V lost 8 bases, J lost 5 bases, and 14 bases lay in between. This CDR3 has 13 amino acids. Germline V gene sequence: CDR1 ENHRY, CDR2 SYGVKD. CDR3 coding DNA: TGTGCCATCCGAGGGTCGGCCCAAGATACGCAGTATTTT. This encodes CAIRGSAQDTQYF.

This clonotype was picked up one time. The V call is TRBV6-9, the J call TRBJ2-2; the D is unclear. Germline V gene lookup returns CDR1 MNHGY and CDR2 SVAAGI. V was trimmed by 4 bases and J by 8 bases, leaving 8 bases between them. The CDR3 spans 12 residues. The CDR3 loop reads CASSFLWGELFF. CDR3 nucleotides: TGTGCCAGCAGTTTTCTATGGGGGGAGCTGTTTTTT.

The chain combines TRBV7-6 with TRBJ2-3, with D unresolved. Germline CDR1 is SGHVS and CDR2 is FNYEAQ. The CDR3 extends over 12 amino acids. Trimming removed 5 bases at V and 7 bases at J, with 10 bases between. The CDR3 sequence: CASSQIRHTQYF. CDR3 in DNA: TGTGCCAGCAGCCAAATCCGGCATACGCAGTATTTT.